This TCR beta chain was sequenced in a study of blood T cells in healthy people across ages. Findings of the study overall: Strong correlation was found linking TCR beta diversity to naive T cell percentage.

The CDR3 runs to 15 residues. The germline gives CDR1 SNHLY, CDR2 FYNNEI. J lost 2 bases, V lost 8 bases, and 10 bases had no gene match. This clonotype was counted only a few times. Its antigen is not identified. All donors came from Russia, were Caucasian and healthy, and spanned ages about 6 to 90. The sample, around 10 milliliters of peripheral blood, was drawn from each donor. Each sample yielded at least 5 micrograms of PBMC total RNA. Sample-barcoded 5' priming and a J-beta primer mix drove a second PCR of roughly 6 to 12 cycles. TCRdb re-called the 5' RACE reads with MiXCR, one entry per CDR3 protein. In the table there are around 1,500,000 distinct CDR3 sequences, around 42% of which are singletons.

V usage is TRBV2 and J usage is TRBJ1-2; 8 nucleotides agree with TRBD1. This clonotype originated in a woman under 30 in good health. Material for sequencing was blood. CDR3 nucleotides: TGTGCCAGCCGGAGACAGGGGATTCAAAACTATGGCTACACCTTC. This encodes CASRRQGIQNYGYTF. The full variable domain, with the rest looked up from reference TRBV2 and TRBJ1-2, is EPEVTQTPSHQVTQMGQEVILRCVPISNHLYFYWYRQILGQKVEFLVSFYNNEISEKSEIFDDQFSVERPDGSNFTLKIRSTKLEDSAMYFCASRRQGIQNYGYTFGSGTRLTVV.